This T cell receptor (beta chain) was captured by sequencing in a study of cytomegalovirus exposure and HLA in healthy donors. In the case of this clone: What it recognizes is unknown.

The study ran its PCR with 60 Vbeta and 13 Jbeta primers. Generated by immunoSEQ multiplex PCR, the TCRdb table keeps only in-frame clones and is missing some. This table holds some 110,000 clones, 55% to 75% found once. The CDR3 contains 14 residues. CDR1 and CDR2 (germline): MGHRA, YSYEKL. The V end was cut by 0 bases, the J end by 6 bases, with 9 bases between. Overall study findings and caveats: It has been reported that TCR beta sequences accurately predicted the HLA-A and HLA-B alleles of most subjects.

Specimen: PBMCs. The V and J genes are TRBV4-1 and TRBJ2-1, with D possibly being TRBD2 (5 bases). The sequence was obtained from a man aged 30 to 39 in good health and CMV-seropositive. This chain's CDR3 is CASSQDGLGNEQFF. CDR3 DNA: TGCGCCAGCAGCCAAGACGGACTTGGCAATGAGCAGTTCTTC.